This is a list of T cell receptor beta chains from one sample in a study of T-cell memory formation after mild COVID-19. From the 5' RACE reads, TCRdb called clonotypes with MiXCR, one entry per CDR3 protein. The sample has more than 120,000 distinct CDR3 sequences; about 6.1% are singletons. The specimen sequenced was PBMCs or a T cell subset sorted from them (not recorded which). These receptors were obtained from an adult woman who had mild COVID-19 (a few samples of this study predate the infection). Cell type and time point are not known. Both conserved end residues are part of each CDR3. The order of the fields is clone size, J gene, V gene, D gene, CDR3 DNA, CDR3 protein. The D gene is left open where the match is weak. Clone size, where shown, is once, few, many, or a class for clones that have expanded.

clone size: few; J gene: TRBJ1-5; V gene: TRBV27; D gene: TRBD1; CDR3 DNA: TGTGCCAGCAGTTTGTCAGGGGGTAGCAATCAGCCCCAGCATTTT; CDR3 protein: CASSLSGGSNQPQHF
clone size: few; J gene: TRBJ2-5; V gene: TRBV5-1; D gene: TRBD2; CDR3 DNA: TGCGCCAGCAGCTGGACTAGCGGGGGTCAAGAGACCCAGTACTTC; CDR3 protein: CASSWTSGGQETQYF
clone size: many; J gene: TRBJ1-1; V gene: TRBV7-8; D gene: NA; CDR3 DNA: TGTGCCAGCAGCTTAGCCAAAGTGTCTGAAGCTTTCTTT; CDR3 protein: CASSLAKVSEAFF
clone size: many; J gene: TRBJ2-1; V gene: TRBV4-2; D gene: TRBD2; CDR3 DNA: TGTGCCAGCAGTTTAGTGGCGGGAGGAAATGAGCAGTTCTTC; CDR3 protein: CASSLVAGGNEQFF
clone size: few; J gene: TRBJ1-2; V gene: TRBV12-3/TRBV12-4; D gene: NA; CDR3 DNA: TGTGCCAGCAGTTTACTTTCGGGCAGCGCGGTCTATGGCTACACCTTC; CDR3 protein: CASSLLSGSAVYGYTF
clone size: few; J gene: TRBJ2-3; V gene: TRBV25-1; D gene: TRBD2; CDR3 DNA: TGTGCCAGCAGTGAGGCCGGGGGGTACACAGATACGCAGTATTTT; CDR3 protein: CASSEAGGYTDTQYF
clone size: NA; J gene: TRBJ2-1; V gene: TRBV15; D gene: NA; CDR3 DNA: TGTGCCACCAGCAGAGAGGGCGACTCCTACAATGAGCAGTTCTTC; CDR3 protein: CATSREGDSYNEQFF
clone size: NA; J gene: TRBJ2-1; V gene: TRBV29-1; D gene: TRBD1; CDR3 DNA: TGCAGCGTTGATAACAGGGGATACAATGAGCAGTTCTTC; CDR3 protein: CSVDNRGYNEQFF
clone size: many; J gene: TRBJ2-3; V gene: TRBV5-1; D gene: NA; CDR3 DNA: TGCGCCAGCACCCCCGGGAGTTCCACAGATACGCAGTATTTT; CDR3 protein: CASTPGSSTDTQYF
clone size: many; J gene: TRBJ2-7; V gene: TRBV7-2; D gene: TRBD1; CDR3 DNA: TGTGCCAGCAGCACCCGGACAGGGGCCTACGAGCAGTACTTC; CDR3 protein: CASSTRTGAYEQYF
clone size: many; J gene: TRBJ2-4; V gene: TRBV20-1; D gene: NA; CDR3 DNA: TGCAGTGCCCACCTGTCAGCCAAAAACATTCAGTACTTC; CDR3 protein: CSAHLSAKNIQYF
clone size: many; J gene: TRBJ2-5; V gene: TRBV20-1; D gene: NA; CDR3 DNA: TGCAGTGCGGGGGAGGTGATCGGGCAAGAGACCCAGTACTTC; CDR3 protein: CSAGEVIGQETQYF